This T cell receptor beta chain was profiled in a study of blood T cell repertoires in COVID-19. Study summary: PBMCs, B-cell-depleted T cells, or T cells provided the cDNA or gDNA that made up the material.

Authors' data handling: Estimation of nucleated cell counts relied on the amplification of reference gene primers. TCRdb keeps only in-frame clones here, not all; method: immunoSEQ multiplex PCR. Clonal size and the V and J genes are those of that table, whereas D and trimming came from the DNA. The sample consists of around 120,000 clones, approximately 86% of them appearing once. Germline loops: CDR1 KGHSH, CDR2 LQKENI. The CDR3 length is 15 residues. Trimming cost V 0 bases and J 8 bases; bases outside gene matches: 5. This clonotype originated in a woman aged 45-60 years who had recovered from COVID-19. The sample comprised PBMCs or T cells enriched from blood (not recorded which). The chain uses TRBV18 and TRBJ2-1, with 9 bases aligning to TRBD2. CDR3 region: CASSPPSAGGYEQFF. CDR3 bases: TGTGCCAGCTCACCACCGTCAGCGGGGGGTTATGAGCAGTTCTTC.